This TCR beta chain originates from a study of blood T cell repertoires in COVID-19. Study-level background: There were acute and convalescent COVID-19 samples, and they came from the United States, Italy and Spain. In each case, the material was cDNA or gDNA derived from T cells, B-cell-depleted T cells, or PBMCs.

Original methodology: Estimation of nucleated cell counts relied on the amplification of reference gene primers. The repertoire was sequenced with immunoSEQ multiplex PCR; TCRdb's copy has only in-frame clones and lacks some. The V and J calls and clone size were taken over from that table, and D and trimming were inferred from the DNA. This table has roughly 49,000 clones, 85% to 90% appearing once. After removal of 4 bases from V and 4 bases from J, the junction contained 9 bases not matched to a gene. CDR1 and CDR2 from the germline V gene are SEHNR and FQNEAQ (reference sequence). The CDR3 is 17 amino acids.

The chain combines TRBV7-9 with TRBJ2-1; 11 bases map to TRBD1. Sample: peripheral blood. The clonotype comes from a man aged 60 to 75 with active COVID-19. The CDR3 bases are TGTGCCAGCAGCTCCTACGGGACAGGGGGAACATACAATGAGCAGTTCTTC. This encodes CASSSYGTGGTYNEQFF.